This T cell receptor beta chain was captured by sequencing in a study of spatial heterogeneity in lung cancer. Overall study context: Any follow-up PBMC samples that were available went on to be sequenced, and the median time to follow-up was around 25 months after resection.

From the 5' RACE reads, TCRdb called clonotypes with MiXCR, one entry per CDR3 protein. The data contain some 120,000 distinct CDR3 sequences, 9% to 15% of them singletons. Between the trimmed V and J ends, which lost 3 bases and 11 bases, there was a span of 11 bases. The germline gives CDR1 SGHTA, CDR2 FQGNSA. CDR3 length equals 12 residues. Stated time point: blood at routine non-recurrence follow-up after resection. No cells were sorted before sequencing. The whole RNA sequenced was extracted from tumor, nontumor lung or frozen PBMC. Study-wide findings and caveats: Circulating ubiquitous expanded tumor TCRs were observed more frequently at resection than at follow-up.

This clonotype was observed a few times. Antigen unknown. The source was PBMCs, collected at follow-up. The clonotype comes from a male donor with early-stage non-small cell lung cancer. The chain combines TRBV7-2 with TRBJ2-1, with D unclear. The CDR3 spells CASSFTDAKQFF. The CDR3 DNA is TGTGCCAGCAGCTTCACAGACGCTAAGCAGTTCTTC.